The clone carrying this TCR beta chain was observed a few times. No antigen is known for it. The PCR had 60 Vbeta and 13 Jbeta primers. Method: immunoSEQ multiplex PCR; TCRdb's copy keeps in-frame clones and lacks some. This sample carries some 150,000 clones, over 60% of them seen once, and the ten largest clones take over 2.5%. The CDR3 totals 19 residues. The V gene lost 5 bases and the J gene lost 1 base, with 21 bases spanning the gap. Germline V gives CDR1 MDHEN, CDR2 SYDVKM. The data were obtained in a study of cytomegalovirus exposure and HLA in healthy donors. Regarding the study as a whole: A later analysis found that most CMV-associated TCR beta chains appeared HLA-restricted.

This chain links TRBV28 with TRBJ1-6, with D perhaps matching TRBD1 (6 bases). This TCR was sampled from a woman between 25 and 40 years old in good health and CMV-seronegative. Sequencing input: PBMCs. The CDR3 protein is CASSPGARGRSSYNSPLHF. Here the CDR3 DNA reads TGTGCCAGCAGTCCAGGGGCAAGGGGTCGTAGTTCCTATAATTCACCCCTCCACTTT. Supplemented by reference TRBV28 and TRBJ1-6, the full variable domain reads DVKVTQSSRYLVKRTGEKVFLECVQDMDHENMFWYRQDPGLGLRLIYFSYDVKMKEKGDIPEGYSVSREKKERFSLILESASTNQTSMYLCASSPGARGRSSYNSPLHFGNGTRLTVT.